This TCR beta chain was found in a study of response to subunit inactivated influenza vaccine. The study, taken as a whole, reports: Authors suggested that a seasonal influenza vaccination recruits few new T cells each time.

TCRdb fed the RT-PCR reads into MiXCR, producing one record per CDR3 protein. Of about 190,000 distinct CDR3 sequences listed, around an eighth are singletons. On this clonotype itself: Its antigen is undetermined.

Looked up from germline, CDR1 is MNHEY and CDR2 is SVGEGT. The CDR3 runs to 12 residues. Trimming pared 1 base from V and 8 bases from J, leaving 6 bases between. The J gene is TRBJ2-1, the V gene TRBV6-2 or TRBV6-3; D gene ambiguous. The sample consisted of CD8+ T cells sorted from PBMCs, taken 4 to 6 days after vaccination. The receptor was derived from a man aged 50 or older who received an inactivated influenza vaccine. The CDR3 DNA is TGTGCCAGCAGTTACTTGGGTGATGAGCAGTTCTTC. It codes for CASSYLGDEQFF.